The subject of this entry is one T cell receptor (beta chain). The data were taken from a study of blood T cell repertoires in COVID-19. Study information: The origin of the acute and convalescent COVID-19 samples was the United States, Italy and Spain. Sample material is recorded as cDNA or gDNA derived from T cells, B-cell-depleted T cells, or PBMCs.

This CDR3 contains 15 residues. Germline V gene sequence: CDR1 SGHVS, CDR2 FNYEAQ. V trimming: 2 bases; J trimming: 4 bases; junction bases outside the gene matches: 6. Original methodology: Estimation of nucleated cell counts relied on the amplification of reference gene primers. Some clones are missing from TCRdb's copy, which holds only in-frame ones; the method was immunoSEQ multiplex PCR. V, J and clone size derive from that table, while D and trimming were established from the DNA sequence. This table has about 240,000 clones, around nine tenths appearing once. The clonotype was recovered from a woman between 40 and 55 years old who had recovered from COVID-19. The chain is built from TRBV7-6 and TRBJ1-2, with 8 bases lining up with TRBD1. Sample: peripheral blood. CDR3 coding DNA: TGTGCCAGCAGCTTATCCGATGGACAGGGCTATGGCTACACCTTC. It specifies CASSLSDGQGYGYTF.